Listed below are T cell receptor beta chains from one sample, sequenced in a study of cytomegalovirus exposure and HLA in healthy donors. The assay was immunoSEQ multiplex PCR, and TCRdb's table has in-frame clones only and misses some. The sample records about 250,000 clones, about 88% being singletons. Sequences were obtained from PBMCs. Receptors originate from a girl aged 2 to 9 in good health and CMV-seronegative. The CDR3 runs from the conserved cysteine through the conserved F or W. Clone size is given for some rows only: seen once, a few or many times, or a class if the clone is expanded.

clone_size | v_call | cdr3_aa
- | TRBV19 | CASSMGPRTYEQYF
- | TRBV29-1 | CSAGQGYGYTF
- | TRBV5-8 | CASSPHQGIDNQPQHF
- | TRBV18 | CASSPGTSGSYEQYF
few | TRBV2 | CASSEARTANTEAFF
- | TRBV2 | CASSDPGGTGNTIYF
- | TRBV11-3 | CASSLDYRDYNEQFF
once | TRBV6-1 | CASSDSRISTGTQYF
once | TRBV5-1 | CASSLHNQPQHF
- | TRBV6-5 | CASSQQGNQPQHF
- | TRBV19 | CATTDMYTQYF
- | TRBV5-1 | CASSPSDRLDGYTF
- | TRBV5-1 | CASQPRWGGATDTQYF
- | TRBV10-3 | CAGAGAVNNEQFF
- | TRBV6-5 | CASRQRAEQFF
- | TRBV5-4 | CASSLAFPHQETQYF
- | TRBV30 | CAYQQGNGNTIYF
once | TRBV7-8 | CASSLMAGGYSDTQYF
- | TRBV9 | CASSVRTGNTEAFF
- | TRBV7-9 | CASSSPRGGRETEAFF
once | TRBV4-1 | CASSPGASIQETQYF
- | TRBV21-1 | CASSKALRYWREFYEQYF
few | TRBV5-6 | CASSLVPKGGGRDGELFF
- | TRBV19 | CASSIAGQGGYGYTF
- | TRBV7-6 | CASSLGEQGTLQPQHF
- | TRBV15 | CATSRRLAVTQETQYF
- | TRBV6-6 | CASSRRPLEVSGELFF
- | TRBV5-6 | CASSLGASGGGETQYF
- | TRBV15 | CATSPTGLADTDTQYF
- | TRBV7-9 | CASSFLAGASTDTQYF
- | TRBV27 | CASSLDRAGQPQHF
few | TRBV6-5 | CASSYPGGRNEQFF
- | TRBV2 | CASRLEGQTHYEQYF
- | TRBV5-1 | CASSPAAGQTNYGYTF
- | TRBV30 | CAWRLAYNEQFF
- | TRBV2 | CASTTGVPYGYTF
few | TRBV11-2 | CASSFGAVIETQYF
once | TRBV5-6 | CASSFGGRGTEAFF
few | TRBV9 | CASSATTRDEQFF
- | TRBV6-1 | CASSPGTGRNTEAFF
- | TRBV9 | CASSPDVRLTEAFF
- | TRBV5-6 | CASSLSLAGAYYEQYF
few | TRBV6-5 | CASSGGTSGRNEQFF
- | TRBV10-2 | CASSGLAGQKYEQYF
- | TRBV11-3 | CASSSGQGFGNTIYF